The text below deals with one TCR beta chain. Antigen specificity is unknown. These data originate in a study of long-term antiretroviral therapy in people with HIV. For the study at large: The earliest samples came from an era when ART typically awaited falling CD4 counts. Overall study results and limits: Repertoires with HIV possessed tighter CDR3 length spans than those of controls.

Version v3.0 of the immunoSEQ assay was performed at survey level. Assay used: immunoSEQ multiplex PCR; TCRdb lists only in-frame clones, some missing. The data show 30,000 to 40,000 clones, roughly 85% seen once. This TCR was sampled from a man younger than 30 with HIV. The material sequenced was unsorted PBMCs, taken about 3.5 years after starting antiretroviral therapy.

The CDR3 sequence: CASSLWYTEAFF. The CDR3, as DNA: TGTGCCAGCAGCCTTTGGTACACTGAAGCTTTCTTT. The chain carries TRBV28 and TRBJ1-1; D unresolved. The V end lost 6 bases, the J end lost 3 bases, and 8 bases lay between the germline ends. The CDR3 consists of 12 residues. The germline V gene has CDR1 MDHEN and CDR2 SYDVKM.